This TCR beta chain emerged from a study of cytomegalovirus exposure and HLA in healthy donors. General study findings and limits: The classifier reportedly diagnosed cytomegalovirus status with high sensitivity and specificity.

CDR1 and CDR2 (germline): SGHDT, YYEEEE. The ends were cut back, 2 bases at V and 5 bases at J, with 17 bases in the middle. The CDR3 length is 16 residues. As regards this clone: Its target is unknown.

The table came from immunoSEQ multiplex PCR; TCRdb's copy has only in-frame clones and leaves some out. The table records 150,000 or so clones, 85% to 90% of them present only once. V is TRBV5-6 and J is TRBJ2-1; TRBD2 is a possible D gene (5 bases). The sequence was collected from a human donor in good health. The specimen sequenced was PBMCs. DNA of the CDR3: TGTGCCAGCAGCTTATACTTAGTGGGGAGCAACAATGAGCAGTTCTTC. As protein: CASSLYLVGSNNEQFF.